This is a list of T cell receptor beta chains from one sample in a study of blood T cell repertoires in COVID-19. Produced via immunoSEQ multiplex PCR; TCRdb's table is partial and in-frame only. The sample contains about 220,000 clones, around 88% of which appear only once. Sequences were obtained from PBMCs or T cells enriched from blood (not recorded which). The receptors here all came from a woman between 50 and 59 years old with acute COVID-19. CDR3s include the opening cysteine and the closing phenylalanine or tryptophan. A D gene is named only where the DNA matches it firmly. Expanded clones get a size class; other rows say once, few or many, or leave the size out.

TRBJ1-1,TRBV21-1,-,-,TGTGCCAGCAGCAAAAAGGTGAAGGGACAGGTTTACATGAACACTGAAGCTTTCTTT,CASSKKVKGQVYMNTEAFF
TRBJ2-7,TRBV27,-,TRBD1,TGTGCCAGCAGTACACTGACAGGGCTCTACGAGCAGTACTTC,CASSTLTGLYEQYF
TRBJ2-1,TRBV5-1,-,TRBD1,TGCGCCAGCAGCTTGGCCTTGGACAGGGGGCTGGATGAGCAGTTCTTC,CASSLALDRGLDEQFF
TRBJ1-3,TRBV7-9,-,-,TGTGCCAGCAGCCCACAGAGCTCTGGAAACACCATATATTTT,CASSPQSSGNTIYF
TRBJ2-5,TRBV28,-,TRBD2,TGTGCCAGCAGACCTACGGGACTAGCGGTGGAGACCCAGTACTTC,CASRPTGLAVETQYF
TRBJ2-7,TRBV30,-,-,TGTGCCTTGTCCTCGTGGGCCTCCGGCGACGAGCAGTACTTC,CALSSWASGDEQYF
TRBJ1-5,TRBV6-2/TRBV6-3,-,-,TGTGCCAGCAGTCAGGGGTTTTATCAGCCCCAGCATTTT,CASSQGFYQPQHF
TRBJ1-1,TRBV24-1,-,TRBD1,TGTGCCACCAGTGACCGATCGACAGGGCCAGGGACTGAAGCTTTCTTT,CATSDRSTGPGTEAFF
TRBJ2-3,TRBV28,-,-,TGTGCCAGCAGTTTATCAGTGGGAGGAAGCGCAGATACGCAGTATTTT,CASSLSVGGSADTQYF
TRBJ2-1,TRBV7-3,-,TRBD2,TGTGCCAGCAGCTTAGCTAGCGGGAGGGCGGGCAATGAGCAGTTCTTC,CASSLASGRAGNEQFF
TRBJ2-7,TRBV13,-,-,TGTGCCAGCAGCTTAGACACCTACGAGCAGTACTTC,CASSLDTYEQYF
TRBJ2-2,TRBV27,-,-,TGTGCCAGCAGTTTGGCGAGACACAACACCGGGGAGCTGTTTTTT,CASSLARHNTGELFF
TRBJ2-7,TRBV10-3,once,TRBD1,TGTGCCATCAGCGGATTGACAGGGGAATCCTACGAGCAGTACTTC,CAISGLTGESYEQYF
TRBJ1-4,TRBV9,-,TRBD1,TGTGCCAGCAGCGTAGGGGGGACAGGCCCAACTAATGAAAAACTGTTTTTT,CASSVGGTGPTNEKLFF
TRBJ1-1,TRBV30,-,-,TGTGCCTGGTCCGAGTGGAGGTCCACTGAAGCTTTCTTT,CAWSEWRSTEAFF
TRBJ2-2,TRBV4-2,-,TRBD1,TGTGCCAGCAGCCTGAACTTACAGGGGATCCCTCTGAACACCGGGGAGCTGTTTTTT,CASSLNLQGIPLNTGELFF
TRBJ2-5,TRBV28,-,TRBD1,TGTGCCAGCAGTTTAGGCCTCCGGGACAGGGGGAGGGAGACCCAGTACTTC,CASSLGLRDRGRETQYF
TRBJ1-3,TRBV30,-,-,TGTGCCTGGAGTGTAACATTCGGAGACACCATATATTTT,CAWSVTFGDTIYF
TRBJ2-5,TRBV7-2,once,-,TGTGCCAGCAGCTTAAGGGCATCCGGGACAAAGCAAGAGACCCAGTACTTC,CASSLRASGTKQETQYF
TRBJ1-3,TRBV5-1,-,-,TGCGCCAGCAGCTCACAGAGCTCTGGAAACACCATATATTTT,CASSSQSSGNTIYF
TRBJ2-7,TRBV10-3,few,-,TGTGCCATCAGTGAAGAGGGCGGCTCCTACGAGCAGTACTTC,CAISEEGGSYEQYF
TRBJ1-1,TRBV2,-,TRBD1,TGTGCCAGCAGTGAAGCCAGACAGGGCTCATGGGGCACTGAAGCTTTCTTT,CASSEARQGSWGTEAFF
TRBJ1-4,TRBV11-1,-,-,TGTGCCAGCAGCTCAACAGCAACTAATGAAAAACTGTTTTTT,CASSSTATNEKLFF
TRBJ2-1,TRBV5-1,-,TRBD2,TGCGCCAGCAGCCTAGCGAGGACTAGCGGGAGGGCAGAGAACTGGAATGAGCAGTTCTTC,CASSLARTSGRAENWNEQFF
TRBJ1-1,TRBV29-1,-,-,TGCAGCGTTGTGTGGGGGGGCACTGAAGCTTTCTTT,CSVVWGGTEAFF
TRBJ2-1,TRBV11-3,once,-,TGTGCCAGCAGCTTAGATGGCACTAGCTACAATGAGCAGTTCTTC,CASSLDGTSYNEQFF
TRBJ1-2,TRBV2,-,TRBD1,TGTGCCAGCAGAGCAGGGGGGGGCTACACCTTC,CASRAGGGYTF
TRBJ2-2,TRBV6-1,-,-,TGTGCCAGCAGTGATCGAAAGGGGCGGCCAGGGCAAGGCGGGGAGCTGTTTTTT,CASSDRKGRPGQGGELFF
TRBJ2-7,TRBV28,-,-,TGTGCCAGCAGTTCCGCGGGTTACGAGCAGTACTTC,CASSSAGYEQYF
TRBJ1-3,TRBV9,-,TRBD1,TGTGCCAGCAGCCTTACAGGGGGCGCTGGAAACACCATATATTTT,CASSLTGGAGNTIYF
TRBJ2-1,TRBV7-9,-,TRBD1,TGTGCCAGCAGTCGACAGGGGAATGAGCAGTTCTTC,CASSRQGNEQFF
TRBJ2-7,TRBV28,-,TRBD1,TGTGCCAGCAGTCCGTGGACAGGGTTCGAGCAGTACTTC,CASSPWTGFEQYF